A single sample is the source of the 10 T cell receptor beta chains below, sequenced in a study of spatial heterogeneity in lung cancer. TCRdb independently ran MiXCR on the 5' RACE reads; one entry per CDR3 protein. The table lists roughly 120,000 distinct CDR3 sequences, more than 10% of them singletons. Time point in this sample: blood at routine non-recurrence follow-up after resection. Whole RNA was taken from tumor, nontumor lung or frozen PBMC; it was then sequenced unsorted. Source: PBMCs, taken at follow-up. Receptors originate from a male donor with early-stage non-small cell lung cancer.

The chain carries TRBV20-1 and TRBJ2-3; 12 nucleotides line up with TRBD1. Germline trimming cut 0 bases from V and 4 bases from J; bases unmatched to any gene: 5. CDR1 and CDR2 from the germline V gene are DFQATT and SNEGSKA (reference sequence). The CDR3 loop spans 16 amino acids. The CDR3 coding sequence is TGCAGTGCTAGAGACCTCCGGGACAGGGGGCCAGATACGCAGTATTTT. Its protein product is CSARDLRDRGPDTQYF.

In this sample, this clonotype turned up a few times. The V and J genes are TRBV10-3 and TRBJ1-5, with D perhaps matching TRBD1 (6 bases). Germline V gene sequence: CDR1 ENHRY, CDR2 SYGVKD. The CDR3 sequence is 14 residues long. V was clipped by 10 bases and J by 0 bases, with 13 bases between them. This chain's CDR3 is CATATGYSNQPQHF. In nucleotides, the CDR3 is TGTGCCACCGCGACAGGTTATAGCAATCAGCCCCAGCATTTT.

The J gene is TRBJ2-7, the V gene TRBV30, with D perhaps TRBD1 (5 bases). Trimming shortened V by 1 base and J by 6 bases, and 13 bases separated the two germline ends. This CDR3 comprises 13 residues. Germline lookup yields CDR1 GTSNPN and CDR2 SVGIG (reference sequence). The DNA of the CDR3 is TGTGCCTGGAGTGCAGGGCGGTCCGGCGAGCAGTACTTC. Its translation: CAWSAGRSGEQYF.

The chain combines TRBV20-1 with TRBJ2-5, with 9 bases identical to TRBD2. CDR1 and CDR2 from the germline V gene are DFQATT and SNEGSKA (reference sequence). The CDR3 spans 13 residues. Unmatched junction bases numbered 9, after V lost 5 bases and J lost 8 bases. The CDR3 coding sequence is TGCAGTGCTCCAGAAGGTAGCGGGGGAACCCAGTACTTC. Its translation: CSAPEGSGGTQYF.

This chain links TRBV3-1 with TRBJ1-6; D is perhaps TRBD1 (5 bases). The CDR3 runs 15 residues. Trimming took off 1 base at V and 7 bases at J, with 11 bases between the two ends. Looked up from germline, CDR1 is LGHDT and CDR2 is YNNKEL (reference sequence). CDR3 loop: CASSQVGTRNSPLHF. In nucleotides, the CDR3 is TGTGCCAGCAGCCAAGTAGGGACGCGAAATTCACCCCTCCACTTT. Supplemented by reference TRBV3-1 and TRBJ1-6, the full variable domain reads DTAVSQTPKYLVTQMGNDKSIKCEQNLGHDTMYWYKQDSKKFLKIMFSYNNKELIINETVPNRFSPKSPDKAHLNLHINSLELGDSAVYFCASSQVGTRNSPLHFGNGTRLTVT.

This clonotype was observed at least ten times. J is TRBJ2-3 and V is TRBV20-1; 13 bases are shared with TRBD2. CDR3 size: 16 residues. Trimming at V came to 1 base and at J to 6 bases, leaving 7 bases not matched to a gene. Germline-derived CDR1 and CDR2 are DFQATT and SNEGSKA (reference sequence). The CDR3 DNA reads TGCAGTGCTAGAGGACTAGCGGGGGGCCAGGTTGATACGCAGTATTTT. Residues: CSARGLAGGQVDTQYF.

This clonotype has more than one count but fewer than ten. The chain links TRBV24-1 to TRBJ2-4; D not certain. Trimming left V 0 bases short and J 6 bases short, with 5 bases between. Germline V gives CDR1 KGHDR, CDR2 SFDVKD. The CDR3 runs 13 residues. Here the CDR3 DNA reads TGTGCCACCAGTGATTTGTACCGAAACATTCAGTACTTC. This sequence encodes CATSDLYRNIQYF.

This clonotype has just a few counts. The CDR3 nucleotides are TGTGCCAGCAGTTCCCGGACAGGGTTAAGGGAAAAACTGTTTTTT. The encoded protein is CASSSRTGLREKLFF. The rearrangement joins TRBV27 to TRBJ1-4; 8 bases agree with TRBD1. CDR1 and CDR2 from the germline V gene are MNHEY and SMNVEV (reference sequence). Trimming took 4 bases from V and 8 from J; bases not matched to a gene: 9. This CDR3 contains 15 residues.

J is TRBJ2-7 and V is TRBV5-6; D could derive from TRBD1 or TRBD2 (7 bases each). V was trimmed by 2 bases and J by 2 bases, leaving 17 bases between them. Germline V gene lookup returns CDR1 SGHDT and CDR2 YYEEEE. This CDR3 contains 16 residues. The CDR3 region is CASSLKQGRGTYEQYF. The CDR3 DNA follows: TGTGCCAGCAGCTTAAAACAGGGGCGGGGGACCTACGAGCAGTACTTC.

The rearrangement uses TRBV3-1 and TRBJ2-3; D may be TRBD1 (6 bases). The CDR3 totals 15 residues. Germline loops: CDR1 LGHDT, CDR2 YNNKEL (reference sequence). V dropped 4 bases and J dropped 5 bases, with 16 bases sitting between them. As DNA, the CDR3 is TGTGCCAGCAGCCTATACGAGGACAGTAGAGATACGCAGTATTTT. It specifies CASSLYEDSRDTQYF.